These T cell receptor beta chains were read from a single sample in a study of shared clonotypes between healthy human individuals. The assay was immunoSEQ multiplex PCR, and TCRdb's table has in-frame clones only and misses some. This sample carries some 1,400,000 clones, roughly 96% of them seen once, and the ten largest clones take roughly 1.1%. Sequencing was performed on naive CD4+ T cells sorted from blood. The receptors derive from a man aged 30 to 45 in good health. The CDR3 runs from the conserved cysteine through the conserved F or W. D genes are given only for firm matches. Not every row has a clone size; where given, it reads once, few, many or a size class.

CASSSRRGTTNEKLFF,TGTGCCAGCAGCTCAAGGAGGGGCACAACTAATGAAAAACTGTTTTTT,TRBV7-9,TRBJ1-4,-,-
CASSVREGQFF,TGTGCCAGCAGCGTACGGGAGGGCCAGTTCTTC,TRBV11-2,TRBJ2-1,-,TRBD2
CASSFSASSYNEQFF,TGCGCCAGCAGCTTCTCAGCGAGCTCCTACAATGAGCAGTTCTTC,TRBV5-1,TRBJ2-1,-,-
CASSEGARANEKLFF,TGTGCCAGCTCCGAGGGGGCGCGGGCTAATGAAAAACTGTTTTTT,TRBV18,TRBJ1-4,once,TRBD1
CASSFLPENTEAFF,TGTGCCAGCAGCTTCTTACCAGAGAACACTGAAGCTTTCTTT,TRBV7-2,TRBJ1-1,-,-
CASRGTGTYEQYF,TGTGCCAGCAGAGGGACTGGAACCTACGAGCAGTACTTC,TRBV7-2,TRBJ2-7,-,-
CASSLGAGGADTQYF,TGTGCCAGCAGCTTAGGGGCGGGAGGGGCAGATACGCAGTATTTT,TRBV11-3,TRBJ2-3,once,TRBD2
CASSLTAGGPGETQYF,TGTGCCAGCAGTTTAACAGCGGGAGGGCCGGGGGAGACCCAGTACTTC,TRBV28,TRBJ2-5,-,TRBD2
CASSLSGTSILVTQYF,TGTGCCAGCAGCTTATCAGGGACTAGCATACTCGTTACGCAGTATTTT,TRBV11-2,TRBJ2-3,-,TRBD2
CASSLVGQYGYTF,TGTGCCAGCAGCTTAGTGGGACAGTATGGCTACACCTTC,TRBV28,TRBJ1-2,-,TRBD1
CASSFRRGGAFWTDTQYF,TGTGCCAGCAGCTTTCGGCGGGGCGGGGCTTTTTGGACAGATACGCAGTATTTT,TRBV5-4,TRBJ2-3,-,-
CASSPLPGQGGTDTQYF,TGTGCCAGCTCACCGCTTCCGGGACAGGGGGGCACAGATACGCAGTATTTT,TRBV18,TRBJ2-3,once,TRBD1
CASSFTPLGSYNEQFF,TGCGCCAGCAGCTTTACGCCTCTCGGCTCCTACAATGAGCAGTTCTTC,TRBV5-1,TRBJ2-1,-,-
CSVPTPGLPRNEQFF,TGCAGCGTACCAACCCCAGGCCTCCCGAGGAATGAGCAGTTCTTC,TRBV29-1,TRBJ2-1,-,-
CASSVTGPRSYNEQFF,TGTGCCAGCAGTGTCACAGGTCCCCGCTCCTACAATGAGCAGTTCTTC,TRBV6-1,TRBJ2-1,-,-
CASSPIRDSVFPEAFF,TGCGCCAGCAGCCCGATCAGGGATTCTGTATTTCCTGAAGCTTTCTTT,TRBV10-2,TRBJ1-1,-,-
CALDNSRGKNIQYF,TGTGCCCTCGATAATAGTAGGGGAAAAAACATTCAGTACTTC,TRBV30,TRBJ2-4,-,-
CASRVGLAGISYEQYF,TGTGCCAGCAGAGTGGGACTAGCGGGTATATCCTACGAGCAGTACTTC,TRBV28,TRBJ2-7,-,TRBD2
CASGPHGRAGEQYF,TGTGCCAGTGGCCCCCACGGGAGGGCCGGAGAGCAGTACTTC,TRBV6-1,TRBJ2-7,-,TRBD2
CASSEDREGYTF,TGTGCCAGCAGTGAAGATCGGGAAGGCTACACCTTC,TRBV6-1,TRBJ1-2,-,-
CASSVSGTASTDTQYF,TGTGCCAGCAGCGTCAGTGGGACAGCTAGCACAGATACGCAGTATTTT,TRBV9,TRBJ2-3,-,TRBD1
CASSPGQVLNEKLFF,TGCGCCAGCAGCCCCGGACAGGTACTTAATGAAAAACTGTTTTTT,TRBV5-1,TRBJ1-4,-,TRBD1
CASSRDSHSTDTQYF,TGTGCCAGCAGCCGGGACTCTCATTCCACAGATACGCAGTATTTT,TRBV5-4,TRBJ2-3,-,-
CASSISSSTDTQYF,TGTGCCAGTAGTATTAGTTCCTCCACAGATACGCAGTATTTT,TRBV19,TRBJ2-3,-,-
CASSDPVVGETQYF,TGTGCCAGCAGTGACCCAGTCGTAGGGGAGACCCAGTACTTC,TRBV25-1,TRBJ2-5,-,-
CASSSLTGTGYTF,TGTGCCAGCAGTTCCCTTACAGGGACGGGCTACACCTTC,TRBV6-5,TRBJ1-2,many,-
CASGPLEGLNNEQFF,TGTGCCAGCGGCCCCCTTGAGGGGCTGAACAATGAGCAGTTCTTC,TRBV6-1,TRBJ2-1,-,-
CASSLVGDRQPQHF,TGTGCCAGCAGTTTAGTCGGGGACCGGCAGCCCCAGCATTTT,TRBV28,TRBJ1-5,-,-
CASSSSRGNQETQYF,TGTGCCAGCAGCAGTAGCAGAGGCAACCAAGAGACCCAGTACTTC,TRBV7-7,TRBJ2-5,-,-
CASSFPSGAYNEQFF,TGCGCCAGCAGTTTCCCTAGCGGAGCCTACAATGAGCAGTTCTTC,TRBV5-1,TRBJ2-1,-,TRBD2
CASSRTAEAYEQYF,TGCGCCAGCAGCCGGACAGCGGAGGCCTACGAGCAGTACTTC,TRBV5-1,TRBJ2-7,-,-
CASSVAGTQFSGANVLTF,TGCGCCAGCAGCGTTGCCGGGACCCAGTTTTCTGGGGCCAACGTCCTGACTTTC,TRBV5-1,TRBJ2-6,-,-
CASTLEASEEETQYF,TGTGCCAGCACCCTCGAGGCCTCCGAAGAAGAGACCCAGTACTTC,TRBV2,TRBJ2-5,few,-
CASTPNQGFDTDTQYF,TGCGCCAGCACCCCCAATCAGGGGTTTGATACAGATACGCAGTATTTT,TRBV10-1,TRBJ2-3,-,-
CASSPHVFETQYF,TGTGCCAGCTCACCCCATGTTTTCGAGACCCAGTACTTC,TRBV18,TRBJ2-5,-,-
CASSLTGTSGSQYF,TGTGCCAGCAGCTTAACCGGGACTAGCGGGAGTCAGTACTTC,TRBV11-2,TRBJ2-7,-,TRBD2
CAISSEDTQYF,TGTGCCATCAGTTCGGAAGATACGCAGTATTTT,TRBV10-3,TRBJ2-3,-,-
CASKYGPSSYEQYF,TGTGCCAGCAAGTACGGCCCTAGCTCCTACGAGCAGTACTTC,TRBV28,TRBJ2-7,-,-
CASSTAKQGNQPQHF,TGTGCCAGTAGTACCGCTAAACAGGGGAATCAGCCCCAGCATTTT,TRBV19,TRBJ1-5,once,TRBD1
CASSVTGGQPYGYTF,TGTGCCAGCAGTGTCACAGGGGGACAACCTTATGGCTACACCTTC,TRBV25-1,TRBJ1-2,-,TRBD1
CASSLVSGEVGTQYF,TGTGCCAGCAGCTTGGTGTCAGGGGAGGTGGGTACGCAGTATTTT,TRBV5-4,TRBJ2-3,-,-
CASRLGRDFGSPLHF,TGCGCCAGCAGGCTAGGGCGGGACTTTGGGTCACCCCTCCACTTT,TRBV5-1,TRBJ1-6,-,-
CSASVVYEQYF,TGCAGTGCTAGTGTAGTTTACGAGCAGTACTTC,TRBV20-1,TRBJ2-7,-,-
CASSLLEKLFF,TGTGCCAGCAGTTTGTTGGAAAAACTGTTTTTT,TRBV28,TRBJ1-4,-,-
CASSQDLVQQQFF,TGTGCCAGCAGCCAAGATCTAGTGCAGCAGCAGTTCTTC,TRBV14,TRBJ2-1,-,-
CASSPAGLSTDTQYF,TGTGCCAGCTCTCCAGCGGGACTAAGCACAGATACGCAGTATTTT,TRBV18,TRBJ2-3,-,TRBD2
CASSKRGRAYGYTF,TGTGCCAGCAGTAAAAGGGGGCGCGCCTATGGCTACACCTTC,TRBV6-6,TRBJ1-2,-,TRBD1
CASSLGQNSYEQYF,TGTGCCAGCAGCTTGGGACAGAATTCCTACGAGCAGTACTTC,TRBV5-4,TRBJ2-7,-,-
CASSLSPGQGSLSDGYTF,TGTGCCAGCAGTTTATCACCGGGACAGGGGTCCCTTAGCGATGGCTACACCTTC,TRBV27,TRBJ1-2,-,TRBD1
CASSFTLGGTEAFF,TGTGCCAGCAGTTTCACCTTAGGAGGCACTGAAGCTTTCTTT,TRBV27,TRBJ1-1,-,-
CASSVGQGALNEQFF,TGTGCCAGCAGCGTAGGACAGGGGGCACTCAATGAGCAGTTCTTC,TRBV9,TRBJ2-1,-,TRBD1
CASSYDSLAGAPYNEQFF,TGCGCCAGCAGCTACGACTCGTTAGCGGGAGCACCCTACAATGAGCAGTTCTTC,TRBV5-1,TRBJ2-1,-,TRBD2
CATSRDPAGELFF,TGTGCCACCAGCAGAGATCCGGCCGGGGAGCTGTTTTTT,TRBV15,TRBJ2-2,-,-
CASSQDGSSGTDTQYF,TGTGCCAGCAGCCAAGACGGGTCTAGCGGCACAGATACGCAGTATTTT,TRBV4-2,TRBJ2-3,-,-
CASTRTGTYEQYF,TGTGCCAGTACTCGGACTGGAACCTACGAGCAGTACTTC,TRBV25-1,TRBJ2-7,once,-
CSVEGTGGWETQYF,TGCAGCGTTGAGGGTACAGGGGGTTGGGAGACCCAGTACTTC,TRBV29-1,TRBJ2-5,-,TRBD1
CASSAEGTATNEKLFF,TGTGCCAGCAGCGCCGAAGGGACAGCAACTAATGAAAAACTGTTTTTT,TRBV7-9,TRBJ1-4,-,TRBD1
CASSLGGLAEKQQYF,TGTGCCAGCAGCTTGGGGGGACTAGCGGAGAAACAGCAGTACTTC,TRBV5-4,TRBJ2-7,-,TRBD2
CASSLSRVWTYGYTF,TGTGCCAGCAGTTTGAGCAGGGTGTGGACTTATGGCTACACCTTC,TRBV28,TRBJ1-2,-,-